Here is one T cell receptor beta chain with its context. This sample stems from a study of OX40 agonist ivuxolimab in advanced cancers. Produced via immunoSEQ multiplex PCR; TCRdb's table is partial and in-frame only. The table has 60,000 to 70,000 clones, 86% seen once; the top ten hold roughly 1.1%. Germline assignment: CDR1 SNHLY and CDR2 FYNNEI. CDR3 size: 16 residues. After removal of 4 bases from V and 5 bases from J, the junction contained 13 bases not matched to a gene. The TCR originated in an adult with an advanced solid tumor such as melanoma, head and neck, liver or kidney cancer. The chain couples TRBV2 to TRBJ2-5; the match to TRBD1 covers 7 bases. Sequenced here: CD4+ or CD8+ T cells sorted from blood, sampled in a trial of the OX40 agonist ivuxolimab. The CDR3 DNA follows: TGTGCCAGCAGTGGGACAGGAGACGACTATGGGGAGACCCAGTACTTC. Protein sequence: CASSGTGDDYGETQYF.